The 28 T cell receptor beta chains given below trace back to one sample, sequenced in a study of beta chain features in type 1 diabetes. Every bit of the isolated RNA underwent reverse transcription, so sequencing read expressed TCRB transcripts. The table came from immunoSEQ multiplex PCR; TCRdb's copy has only in-frame clones and leaves some out. This table has roughly 240,000 clones, 13% to 15% appearing once. Sequenced input: naive CD4+ T cells from blood. These receptors all stem from a woman aged 35 to 49 in good health.

This clone was found a few times. The V and J genes are TRBV7-9 and TRBJ1-2; 10 nucleotides line up with TRBD1. The CDR3 consists of 16 residues. V shed 5 bases, J shed 0 bases, and the junction held 6 bases outside the gene matches. Germline V gives CDR1 SEHNR, CDR2 FQNEAQ (reference sequence). The chain's CDR3 is CASSGRDRGTNYGYTF. The DNA for the CDR3 is TGTGCCAGCAGCGGACGGGACAGGGGAACTAACTATGGCTACACCTTC.

The rearrangement uses TRBV4-1 and TRBJ1-1; D remains unclear. Germline V gives CDR1 MGHRA, CDR2 YSYEKL. CDR3 length: 13 residues. The V and J ends lost 1 base and 1 base respectively, with 4 bases between them. This CDR3 is CASSQVQNTEAFF. The DNA of the CDR3 is TGCGCCAGCAGCCAAGTCCAGAACACTGAAGCTTTCTTT.

This chain connects TRBV6-1 to TRBJ1-1; unclear D gene. V lost 4 bases and J 14 bases, leaving 20 bases between the germline ends. CDR1 and CDR2 (germline): MNHNS, SASEGT. The CDR3 is 13 residues long. This chain's CDR3 is CASSVRQAEPSFF. DNA for the CDR3: TGTGCCAGCAGTGTTCGTCAGGCTGAGCCCAGCTTCTTT.

This chain connects TRBV7-2 to TRBJ1-1, with D unresolved. The CDR3 runs to 15 residues. Trimming took off 5 bases at V and 0 bases at J, with 13 bases between the two ends. Germline V gene sequence: CDR1 SGHTA, CDR2 FQGNSA. The CDR3 coding sequence is TGTGCCAGCAGCCCACCCCGCGGGGTGAACACTGAAGCTTTCTTT. As protein: CASSPPRGVNTEAFF.

This clone was recorded a few times. The rearrangement uses TRBV11-2 and TRBJ2-3, with D uncertain. Germline-derived CDR1 and CDR2 are SGHAT and FQNNGV. The V end lost 1 base, the J end lost 0 bases, and 8 bases lay between the germline ends. This CDR3 comprises 15 residues. This chain's CDR3 is CASSLGGFSTDTQYF. The CDR3 nucleotides are TGTGCCAGCAGCTTAGGAGGTTTTAGCACAGATACGCAGTATTTT.

This clone has a handful of counts. This chain links TRBV6-5 with TRBJ2-7, with 8 positions matching TRBD1. This CDR3 comprises 13 residues. The V and J ends lost 5 bases and 5 bases, in that order; junction bases with no gene match: 5. Looked up from germline, CDR1 is MNHEY and CDR2 is SVGAGI. The CDR3 nucleotides read TGTGCCAGCAGTCCGACAGGGGTGAACGAGCAGTACTTC. Translation: CASSPTGVNEQYF.

This clone was seen a handful of times. This chain links TRBV25-1 with TRBJ1-5, with no clear D. Germline values: CDR1 MGHDK, CDR2 SYGVNS. Trimming took 3 bases from V and 10 from J, leaving 19 bases between them. The CDR3 has 15 amino acids. CDR3 region: CASSEGGLTADPQHF. The CDR3 bases are TGTGCCAGCAGTGAGGGCGGACTCACGGCGGATCCCCAGCATTTT.

This clone has only a few counts. The chain combines TRBV5-4 with TRBJ1-1; TRBD1 might be the D (6 bases). This CDR3 has 15 residues. Trimming took off 1 base at V and 4 bases at J, with 14 bases between the two ends. Germline loops: CDR1 SGHNT, CDR2 YYREEE (reference sequence). CDR3 sequence: CASSLRPDSGTEAFF. In DNA form, the CDR3 reads TGTGCCAGCAGCTTGCGTCCGGACAGCGGCACTGAAGCTTTCTTT. Looking up the rest from reference TRBV5-4 and TRBJ1-1 gives the full variable domain: ETGVTQSPTHLIKTRGQQVTLRCSSQSGHNTVSWYQQALGQGPQFIFQYYREEENGRGNFPPRFSGLQFPNYSSELNVNALELDDSALYLCASSLRPDSGTEAFFGQGTRLTVV.

Only a few counts were recorded for this clone. V usage is TRBV7-9 and J usage is TRBJ1-5; 7 positions match TRBD1. The CDR3 runs 15 residues. Looked up from germline, CDR1 is SEHNR and CDR2 is FQNEAQ (reference sequence). The V and J ends lost 5 bases and 6 bases, in that order; junction bases with no gene match: 10. The CDR3 DNA reads TGTGCCAGCAGCCTCCTCGGAGGGGGCAGTCAGCCCCAGCATTTT. It encodes CASSLLGGGSQPQHF.

The chain combines TRBV18 with TRBJ2-7; possibly TRBD2 for D (6 bases). CDR1 is KGHSH and CDR2 is LQKENI in the germline V gene. The germline V and J ends were trimmed by 2 bases and 7 bases, with 24 bases remaining between them. The CDR3 is 17 residues long. For the CDR3, the DNA is TGTGCCAGCTCACCAAGGGGAGGAGCAGGGTCGCCGTTTGAGCAGTACTTC. It encodes CASSPRGGAGSPFEQYF.

A few counts support this clone. This rearrangement joins TRBV27 to TRBJ2-3; D is undetermined. Germline loops: CDR1 MNHEY, CDR2 SMNVEV (reference sequence). V lost 7 bases and J lost 2, with 4 bases in between. The CDR3 extends over 11 amino acids. In nucleotides, the CDR3 is TGTGCCAGCACAAACACAGATACGCAGTATTTT. Its translation is CASTNTDTQYF.

V gene TRBV5-1 combines with J gene TRBJ1-1; 9 bases are a match to TRBD1. Trimming took 4 bases from V and 6 from J; bases not matched to a gene: 7. Germline V gives CDR1 SGHRS, CDR2 YFSETQ. The CDR3 runs to 14 residues. The CDR3 DNA is TGCGCCAGCAGCCCAGGACAGGGGATGGCTGAAGCTTTCTTT. Amino acids: CASSPGQGMAEAFF.

CDR3 loop: CASSSDRVMHGYTF. The CDR3 nucleotides read TGTGCCAGCAGCTCCGACAGGGTTATGCATGGCTACACCTTC. The V and J genes are TRBV7-2 and TRBJ1-2; TRBD1 matches 7 bases. Trimming removed 4 bases from V and 6 bases from J; junction bases left unmatched: 8. CDR3 length equals 14 residues. CDR1 is SGHTA, CDR2 FQGNSA, per germline.

The J gene is TRBJ2-3, the V gene TRBV7-9; TRBD1 matches 9 bases. V trimming: 3 bases; J trimming: 4 bases; junction bases outside the gene matches: 5. This CDR3 is built from 15 residues. Germline V lookup: CDR1 SEHNR, CDR2 FQNEAQ (reference sequence). The CDR3 bases are TGTGCCAGCAGCTTGGGGACAGGGAACCCAGATACGCAGTATTTT. This gives the protein CASSLGTGNPDTQYF.

The chain joins TRBV7-2 to TRBJ2-1; 11 bases align to TRBD2. Trimming at V came to 5 bases and at J to 7 bases, leaving 10 bases not matched to a gene. The CDR3 length is 16 residues. From germline, CDR1 is SGHTA and CDR2 FQGNSA. CDR3 residues: CASSLSVAGGQNEQFF. The CDR3 bases are TGTGCCAGCAGCCTAAGCGTAGCGGGGGGGCAGAATGAGCAGTTCTTC. The variable domain in full, completed from reference TRBV7-2 and TRBJ2-1, reads GAGVSQSPSNKVTEKGKDVELRCDPISGHTALYWYRQSLGQGLEFLIYFQGNSAPDKSGLPSDRFSAERTGGSVSTLTIQRTQQEDSAVYLCASSLSVAGGQNEQFFGPGTRLTVL.

This clone has just a few counts. The chain uses TRBV6-4 and TRBJ2-1; D is possibly TRBD2 (5 bases). V was clipped by 8 bases and J by 2 bases, with 22 bases between them. From germline, CDR1 is MRHNA and CDR2 SNTAGT. This CDR3 has 17 amino acids. This CDR3 reads CASAEARTGYTYNEQFF. For the CDR3, the DNA is TGTGCCAGCGCCGAGGCACGTACGGGGTATACCTACAATGAGCAGTTCTTC.

This clone was detected once. V gene TRBV14 combines with J gene TRBJ2-5, with 10 bases aligning to TRBD1. The DNA end is more similar to TRBJ2-7, so the J call may be wrong. This CDR3 is 15 amino acids long. Germline assignment: CDR1 SGHDN and CDR2 FVKESK. The CDR3 bases are TGTGCCAGCAGCCCGTGGACAGGGGGGGAATACGAGCAGTACTTC. This sequence encodes CASSPWTGGEYEQYF.

This clone was seen a few times. This chain connects TRBV4-3 to TRBJ2-3; TRBD2 matches at 13 bases. The CDR3 runs to 15 residues. The V segment lost 1 base and the J segment 6 bases; nucleotides outside the gene matches: 1. Germline values: CDR1 LGHNA, CDR2 YSLEER. CDR3 DNA: TGCGCCAGCAGCCAAGGGACTAGCGGGGGCGATACGCAGTATTTT. The encoded protein is CASSQGTSGGDTQYF.

CDR3 coding DNA: TGTGCCAGCTCCCCGGGCAGGGAACACGAGCAGTACTTC. Its translation is CASSPGREHEQYF. V gene TRBV18 combines with J gene TRBJ2-7; a weak D match, TRBD1 (5 bases). V was trimmed by 6 bases and J by 5 bases, leaving 14 bases between them. The CDR3 runs 13 residues. CDR1 and CDR2 from the germline V gene are KGHSH and LQKENI.

This clone was counted between two and nine times. The V and J genes are TRBV2 and TRBJ2-7, with 12 bases matching TRBD2. CDR1 and CDR2 (germline): SNHLY, FYNNEI. With V trimmed by 9 bases and J by 6 bases, 6 bases remained unmatched. CDR3 size: 13 residues. CDR3 residues: CARRTSGVSEQYF. The CDR3 bases are TGTGCCAGGCGGACTAGCGGGGTATCCGAGCAGTACTTC.

This clone turned up a few times. This chain's CDR3 is CASRGTANNSPLHF. The CDR3 nucleotides read TGTGCCAGCAGAGGGACAGCGAATAATTCACCCCTCCACTTT. V is TRBV6-1 and J is TRBJ1-6, with TRBD1 matching 7 bases. V gave up 6 bases and J gave up 5 bases; unmatched junction bases: 4. CDR1 is MNHNS, CDR2 SASEGT, per germline. The CDR3 contains 14 residues.

This chain links TRBV18 with TRBJ2-7, with D unclear. Trimming left V 3 bases short and J 5 bases short, with 11 bases between. The CDR3 is 13 amino acids. Germline assignment: CDR1 KGHSH and CDR2 LQKENI. The CDR3 is CASSPGLSDEQYF. CDR3 nucleotide sequence: TGTGCCAGCTCACCGGGCCTGAGTGACGAGCAGTACTTC.

This clone appeared a few times. The gene calls are TRBV5-6 and TRBJ1-2, with 9 bases fitting TRBD1. The CDR3 runs to 13 residues. V lost 7 bases and J lost 8; bases outside the gene matches: 9. The germline V gene has CDR1 SGHDT and CDR2 YYEEEE. CDR3 sequence: CASLLDRGEGYTF. The CDR3 DNA follows: TGTGCCAGCCTACTGGACAGGGGTGAAGGCTACACCTTC.

A few counts support this clone. The chain has TRBV19 and TRBJ2-2; D is unclear. This CDR3 region has 14 residues. V was pared by 6 bases and J by 2 bases, with 10 bases between. CDR1 and CDR2 from the germline V gene are LNHDA and SQIVND (reference sequence). The CDR3 bases are TGTGCCAGTAGGGTCGGTGGTAACACCGGGGAGCTGTTTTTT. This encodes CASRVGGNTGELFF.

This clone was picked up a small number of times. This chain links TRBV11-3 with TRBJ1-2; D is uncertain. CDR3 length: 13 residues. V lost 9 bases to trimming and J lost 7 bases, with 18 bases between them. Germline-derived CDR1 and CDR2 are SGHNT and YENEEA. For the CDR3, the DNA is TGTGCCAGTCTCCTGGACCCGGAGGGTGGCTACACCTTC. As protein: CASLLDPEGGYTF.

This clone has only a few counts. The rearrangement joins TRBV4-3 to TRBJ2-2, with D possibly TRBD2 on 6 matching bases. The germline gives CDR1 LGHNA, CDR2 YSLEER. The CDR3 contains 17 residues. V was shortened by 0 bases and J by 0 bases, with 11 bases between the two germline ends. In DNA form, the CDR3 reads TGCGCCAGCAGCCAAGACTTCCCGGGGGCGAACACCGGGGAGCTGTTTTTT. Its translation: CASSQDFPGANTGELFF.

This chain joins TRBV18 and TRBJ1-2, with a weak D call TRBD1 (5 bases). The CDR3 is 17 amino acids. Germline V CDR1 and CDR2: KGHSH, LQKENI. The V gene lost 5 bases and the J gene lost 4 bases, with 23 bases spanning the gap. This chain's CDR3 is CASSTNTPGYSIYGYTF. The CDR3 DNA sequence: TGTGCCAGCTCAACAAACACGCCAGGGTATTCCATCTATGGCTACACCTTC.

This clone was detected only a few times. The V call is TRBV6-1, the J call TRBJ1-2, with 7 positions matching TRBD1. The CDR3 totals 14 residues. In germline, CDR1 is MNHNS, CDR2 SASEGT. With 5 bases clipped from V and 3 bases from J, the junction kept 6 bases outside the gene matches. CDR3 residues: CASSLRTGDYGYTF. The CDR3 coding sequence is TGTGCCAGCAGTCTCCGGACAGGCGACTATGGCTACACCTTC.